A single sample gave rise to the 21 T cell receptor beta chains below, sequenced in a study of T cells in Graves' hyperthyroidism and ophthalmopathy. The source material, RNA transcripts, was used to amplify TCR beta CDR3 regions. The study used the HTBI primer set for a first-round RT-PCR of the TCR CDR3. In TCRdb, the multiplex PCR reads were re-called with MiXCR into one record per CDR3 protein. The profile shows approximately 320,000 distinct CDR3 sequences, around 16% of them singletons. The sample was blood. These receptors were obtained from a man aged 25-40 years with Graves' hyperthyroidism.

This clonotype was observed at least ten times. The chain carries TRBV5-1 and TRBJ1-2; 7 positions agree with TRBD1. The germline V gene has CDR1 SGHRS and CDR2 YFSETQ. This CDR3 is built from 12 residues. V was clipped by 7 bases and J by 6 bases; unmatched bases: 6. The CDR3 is CASRDSENGYTF. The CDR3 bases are TGCGCCAGCCGGGACAGCGAGAATGGCTACACCTTC. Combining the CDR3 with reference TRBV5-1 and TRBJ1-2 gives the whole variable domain KAGVTQTPRYLIKTRGQQVTLSCSPISGHRSVSWYQQTPGQGLQFLFEYFSETQRNKGNFPGRFSGRQFSNSRSEMNVSTLELGDSALYLCASRDSENGYTFGSGTRLTVV.

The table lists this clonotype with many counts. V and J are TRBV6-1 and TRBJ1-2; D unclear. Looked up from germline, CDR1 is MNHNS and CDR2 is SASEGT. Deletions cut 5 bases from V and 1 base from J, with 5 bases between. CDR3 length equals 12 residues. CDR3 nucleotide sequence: TGTGCCAGCAGTCGAGATAACTATGGCTACACCTTC. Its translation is CASSRDNYGYTF.

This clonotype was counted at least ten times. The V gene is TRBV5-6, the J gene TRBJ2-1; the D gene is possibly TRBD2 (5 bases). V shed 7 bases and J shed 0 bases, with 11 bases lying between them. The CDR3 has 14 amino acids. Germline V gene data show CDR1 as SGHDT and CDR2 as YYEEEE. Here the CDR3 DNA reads TGTGCCAGCGTCCTGGGGAGCTCCTACAATGAGCAGTTCTTC. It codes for CASVLGSSYNEQFF.

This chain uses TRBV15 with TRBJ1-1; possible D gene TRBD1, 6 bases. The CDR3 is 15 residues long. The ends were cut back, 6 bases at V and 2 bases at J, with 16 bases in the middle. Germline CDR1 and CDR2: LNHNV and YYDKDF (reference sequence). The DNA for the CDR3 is TGTGCCACCAGAGCTCAGACAGGCCACAACACTGAAGCTTTCTTT. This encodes CATRAQTGHNTEAFF. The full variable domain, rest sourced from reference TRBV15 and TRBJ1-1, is DAMVIQNPRYQVTQFGKPVTLSCSQTLNHNVMYWYQQKSSQAPKLLFHYYDKDFNNEADTPDNFQSRRPNTSFCFLDIRSPGLGDTAMYLCATRAQTGHNTEAFFGQGTRLTVV.

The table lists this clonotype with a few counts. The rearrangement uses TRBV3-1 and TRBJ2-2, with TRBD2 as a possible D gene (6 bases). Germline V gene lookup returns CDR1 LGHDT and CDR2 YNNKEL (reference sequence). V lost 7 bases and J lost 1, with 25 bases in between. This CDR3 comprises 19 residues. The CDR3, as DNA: TGTGCCAGCATAGCAGCGTTCCATACCGGGGGAATGAACACCGGGGAGCTGTTTTTT. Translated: CASIAAFHTGGMNTGELFF.

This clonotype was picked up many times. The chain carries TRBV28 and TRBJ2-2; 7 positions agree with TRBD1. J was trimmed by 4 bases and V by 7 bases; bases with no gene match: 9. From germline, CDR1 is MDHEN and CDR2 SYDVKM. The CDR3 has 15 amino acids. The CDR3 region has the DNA TGTGCCAGCATCGACGGGACAGTGAGCACCGGGGAGCTGTTTTTT. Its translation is CASIDGTVSTGELFF. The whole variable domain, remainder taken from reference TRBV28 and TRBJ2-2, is DVKVTQSSRYLVKRTGEKVFLECVQDMDHENMFWYRQDPGLGLRLIYFSYDVKMKEKGDIPEGYSVSREKKERFSLILESASTNQTSMYLCASIDGTVSTGELFFGEGSRLTVL.

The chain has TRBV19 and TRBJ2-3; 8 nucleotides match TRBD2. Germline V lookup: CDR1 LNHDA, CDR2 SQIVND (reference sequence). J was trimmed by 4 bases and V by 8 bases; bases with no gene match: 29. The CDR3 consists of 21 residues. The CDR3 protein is CASSPPFEPEAYSGTPDTQYF. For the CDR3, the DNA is TGTGCCAGTTCACCCCCCTTTGAACCGGAGGCGTATAGCGGGACCCCAGATACGCAGTATTTT. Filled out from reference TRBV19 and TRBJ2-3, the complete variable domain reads DGGITQSPKYLFRKEGQNVTLSCEQNLNHDAMYWYRQDPGQGLRLIYYSQIVNDFQKGDIAEGYSVSREKKESFPLTVTSAQKNPTAFYLCASSPPFEPEAYSGTPDTQYFGPGTRLTVL.

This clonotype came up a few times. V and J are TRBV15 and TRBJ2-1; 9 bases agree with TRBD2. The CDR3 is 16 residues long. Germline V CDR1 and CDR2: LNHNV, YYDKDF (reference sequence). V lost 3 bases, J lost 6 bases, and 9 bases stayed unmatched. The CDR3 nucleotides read TGTGCCACCAGCAGGACTGTGAGCGGGAGGACCAATGAGCAGTTCTTC. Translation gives CATSRTVSGRTNEQFF. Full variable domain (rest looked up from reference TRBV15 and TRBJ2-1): DAMVIQNPRYQVTQFGKPVTLSCSQTLNHNVMYWYQQKSSQAPKLLFHYYDKDFNNEADTPDNFQSRRPNTSFCFLDIRSPGLGDTAMYLCATSRTVSGRTNEQFFGPGTRLTVL.

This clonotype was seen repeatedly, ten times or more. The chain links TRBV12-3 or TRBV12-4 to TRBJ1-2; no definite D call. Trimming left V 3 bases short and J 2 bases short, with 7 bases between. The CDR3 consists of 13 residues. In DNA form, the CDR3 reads TGTGCCAGCAGTTTGAGTCAGAACTATGGCTACACCTTC. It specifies CASSLSQNYGYTF.

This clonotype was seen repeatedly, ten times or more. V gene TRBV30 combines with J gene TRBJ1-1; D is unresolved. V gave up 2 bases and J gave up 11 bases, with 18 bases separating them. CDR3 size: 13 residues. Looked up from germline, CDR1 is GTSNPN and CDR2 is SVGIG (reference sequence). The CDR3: CAWSLADLSWAFF. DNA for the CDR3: TGTGCCTGGAGTTTGGCAGACCTGTCGTGGGCTTTCTTT.

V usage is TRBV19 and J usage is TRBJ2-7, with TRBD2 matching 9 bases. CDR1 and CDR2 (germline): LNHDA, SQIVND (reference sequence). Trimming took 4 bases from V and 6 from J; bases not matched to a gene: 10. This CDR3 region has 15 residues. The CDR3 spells CASSNRPGLASEQYF. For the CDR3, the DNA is TGTGCCAGTAGTAACCGTCCAGGACTAGCGAGCGAGCAGTACTTC. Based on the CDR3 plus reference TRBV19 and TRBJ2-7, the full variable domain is DGGITQSPKYLFRKEGQNVTLSCEQNLNHDAMYWYRQDPGQGLRLIYYSQIVNDFQKGDIAEGYSVSREKKESFPLTVTSAQKNPTAFYLCASSNRPGLASEQYFGPGTRLTVT.

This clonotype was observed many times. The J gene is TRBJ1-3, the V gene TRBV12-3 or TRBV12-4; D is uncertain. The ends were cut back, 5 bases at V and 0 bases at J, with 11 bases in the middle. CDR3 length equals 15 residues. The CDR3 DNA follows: TGTGCCAGCAGTCCGGACGCCGACTCTGGAAACACCATATATTTT. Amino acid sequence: CASSPDADSGNTIYF.

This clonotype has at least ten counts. The CDR3 DNA reads as TGCAGTTCAAGGGACAGCGACTACAATGAGCAGTTCTTC. This codes for CSSRDSDYNEQFF. The chain has TRBV20-1 and TRBJ2-1; 7 bases are shared with TRBD1. From germline, CDR1 is DFQATT and CDR2 SNEGSKA (reference sequence). V was clipped by 8 bases and J by 3 bases; unmatched bases: 7. The CDR3 contains 13 residues.

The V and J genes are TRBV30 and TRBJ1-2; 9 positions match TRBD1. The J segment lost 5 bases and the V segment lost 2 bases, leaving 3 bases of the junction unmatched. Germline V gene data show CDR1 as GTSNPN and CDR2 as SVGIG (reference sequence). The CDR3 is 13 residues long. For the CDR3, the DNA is TGTGCCTGGAGTTTCGGGACAGGGTATGGCTACACCTTC. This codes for CAWSFGTGYGYTF.

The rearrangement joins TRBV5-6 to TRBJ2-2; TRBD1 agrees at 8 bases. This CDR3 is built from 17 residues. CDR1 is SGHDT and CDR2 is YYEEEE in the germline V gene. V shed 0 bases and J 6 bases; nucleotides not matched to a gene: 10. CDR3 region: CASSLVGQVVVAGELFF. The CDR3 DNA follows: TGTGCCAGCAGCTTGGTGGGACAGGTGGTCGTCGCCGGGGAGCTGTTTTTT.

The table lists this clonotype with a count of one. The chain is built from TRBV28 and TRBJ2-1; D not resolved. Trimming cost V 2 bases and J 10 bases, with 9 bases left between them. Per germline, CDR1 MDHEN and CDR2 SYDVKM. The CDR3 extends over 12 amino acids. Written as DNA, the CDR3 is TGTGCCAGCAGTTTAAGTTCGTGGGAGCAGTTCTTC. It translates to CASSLSSWEQFF.

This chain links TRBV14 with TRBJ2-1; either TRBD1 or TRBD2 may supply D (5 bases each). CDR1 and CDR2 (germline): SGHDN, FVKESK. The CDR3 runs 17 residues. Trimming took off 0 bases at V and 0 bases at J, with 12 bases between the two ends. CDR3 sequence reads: CASSQDPGTASYNEQFF. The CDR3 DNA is TGTGCCAGCAGCCAAGACCCGGGGACCGCCTCCTACAATGAGCAGTTCTTC.

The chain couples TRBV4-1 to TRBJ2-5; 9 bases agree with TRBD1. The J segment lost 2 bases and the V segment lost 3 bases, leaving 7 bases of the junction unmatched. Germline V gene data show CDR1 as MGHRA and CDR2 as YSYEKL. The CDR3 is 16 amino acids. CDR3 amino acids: CASSQSDRGEQETQYF. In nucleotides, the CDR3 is TGCGCCAGCAGCCAGTCGGACAGGGGTGAGCAAGAGACCCAGTACTTC.

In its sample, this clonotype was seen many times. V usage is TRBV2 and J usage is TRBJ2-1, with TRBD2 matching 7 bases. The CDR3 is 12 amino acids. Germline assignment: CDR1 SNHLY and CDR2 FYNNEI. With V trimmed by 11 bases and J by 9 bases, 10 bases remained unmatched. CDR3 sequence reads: CAGSGGGLEQFF. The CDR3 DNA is TGTGCCGGATCTGGGGGAGGGCTTGAGCAGTTCTTC. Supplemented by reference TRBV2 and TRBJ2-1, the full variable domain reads EPEVTQTPSHQVTQMGQEVILRCVPISNHLYFYWYRQILGQKVEFLVSFYNNEISEKSEIFDDQFSVERPDGSNFTLKIRSTKLEDSAMYFCAGSGGGLEQFFGPGTRLTVL.

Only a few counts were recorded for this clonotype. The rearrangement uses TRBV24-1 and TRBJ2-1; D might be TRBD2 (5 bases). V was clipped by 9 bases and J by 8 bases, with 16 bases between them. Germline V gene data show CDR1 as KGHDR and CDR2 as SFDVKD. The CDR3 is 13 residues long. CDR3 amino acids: CATSWSSSDEQFF. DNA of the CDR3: TGTGCCACCTCCTGGTCTAGCAGCGATGAGCAGTTCTTC.

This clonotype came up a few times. The CDR3 coding sequence is TGTGCTAGTGGTTTGACTCGGGATGATGAGCAGTTCTTC. Its protein product is CASGLTRDDEQFF. The chain joins TRBV12-5 to TRBJ2-1; possibly TRBD2 for D (5 bases). The CDR3 loop spans 13 amino acids. Germline values: CDR1 LGHNT, CDR2 FRNRAP. With 2 bases removed from V and 8 bases from J, the gap between germline ends came to 10 bases. The whole variable domain, filled in from reference TRBV12-5 and TRBJ2-1, reads DARVTQTPRHKVTEMGQEVTMRCQPILGHNTVFWYRQTMMQGLELLAYFRNRAPLDDSGMPKDRFSAEMPDATLATLKIQPSEPRDSAVYFCASGLTRDDEQFFGPGTRLTVL.